This TCR beta chain was captured in a study of shared clonotypes between healthy human individuals. Study conclusions and caveats: Naive CD4 clonotypes overlapped across a handful of donors at approximately 5.5%. Rarefaction demonstrated incomplete sorted-subset sequencing despite large depth.

Negatively enriched CD4+ T cells were divided by CD45RA into naive and memory. For sorted subsets, about 200 ng DNA per replicate equaled 30,000 or so T cell genomes. This table comes from immunoSEQ multiplex PCR, and its TCRdb copy is limited to in-frame clones, with some not included. The repertoire includes approximately 2.3 million clones, approximately 93% of them detected once, and 0.39% sits in the top ten. For this clone: Its antigen is unknown.

This CDR3 comprises 15 residues. Germline assignment: CDR1 SGHNT and CDR2 YENEEA. Trimming stripped 0 bases from V and 7 bases from J, with 13 bases between. The V and J genes are TRBV11-3 and TRBJ2-1; D is uncertain. Sequenced material: naive CD4+ T cells from PBMCs. Subset here: CD45RA+ positively selected. This TCR derives from a man aged 18 to 29 in good health. Some clones in this sample may be carry-over from other donors' samples. CDR3 bases: TGTGCCAGCAGCTTAGATGGCCAGTTAAGGAATGAGCAGTTCTTC. Protein: CASSLDGQLRNEQFF.